Below are 29 T cell receptor beta chains sequenced from a single sample in a study of blood T cell repertoires in COVID-19. TCRdb keeps only in-frame clones here, not all; method: immunoSEQ multiplex PCR. This table has 350,000 or so clones, approximately 86% appearing once. The sequencing sample was made of PBMCs or T cells enriched from blood (not recorded which). These receptors came from a woman aged 40 to 50 with acute COVID-19.

This chain joins TRBV7-3 and TRBJ2-1, with D possibly matching TRBD1 (6 bases). Germline V gives CDR1 SGHTA, CDR2 FQGTGA. CDR3 length equals 16 residues. V was shortened by 4 bases and J by 3 bases, with 16 bases between the two germline ends. CDR3 residues: CASSSLRTAFYNEQFF. As DNA, the CDR3 is TGTGCCAGCAGCTCACTAAGGACAGCCTTCTACAATGAGCAGTTCTTC.

This clone has just one count. The J gene is TRBJ1-5, the V gene TRBV7-8, with 9 bases matching TRBD1. Trimming removed 1 base from V and 2 bases from J; junction bases left unmatched: 3. CDR1 SGHVS and CDR2 FQNEAQ come from the germline V gene. The CDR3 length is 16 residues. CDR3 in DNA: TGTGCCAGCAGCTTAGTTTGGGACAGGGGCAATCAGCCCCAGCATTTT. Translating gives CASSLVWDRGNQPQHF.

V and J are TRBV11-1 and TRBJ1-1, with 8 bases identical to TRBD1. In germline, CDR1 is SGHAT, CDR2 FQDESV (reference sequence). Trimming cost V 8 bases and J 0 bases; bases outside gene matches: 8. CDR3 length equals 15 residues. This CDR3 reads CASSLTGAMNTEAFF. DNA for the CDR3: TGTGCCAGCTCCTTGACAGGGGCAATGAACACTGAAGCTTTCTTT.

V gene TRBV5-4 combines with J gene TRBJ2-3; TRBD2 agrees at 11 bases. V was pared by 2 bases and J by 6 bases, with 5 bases of the junction left unmatched. Germline CDR1 SGHNT, CDR2 YYREEE (reference sequence). The length of the CDR3 is 15 residues. The chain's CDR3 is CASSFVLAGADTQYF. The CDR3 nucleotides read TGTGCCAGCAGCTTTGTACTAGCGGGAGCGGATACGCAGTATTTT.

V and J are TRBV18 and TRBJ1-1, with D perhaps matching TRBD1 (5 bases). Deletions cut 0 bases from V and 4 bases from J, with 12 bases between. Germline V CDR1 and CDR2: KGHSH, LQKENI. This CDR3 region has 15 residues. The CDR3 region has the DNA TGTGCCAGCTCACCACCGGGGGGGGGTGGCACTGAAGCTTTCTTT. As protein: CASSPPGGGGTEAFF. The variable domain in full, with the rest retrieved from reference TRBV18 and TRBJ1-1, is NAGVMQNPRHLVRRRGQEARLRCSPMKGHSHVYWYRQLPEEGLKFMVYLQKENIIDESGMPKERFSAEFPKEGPSILRIQQVVRGDSAAYFCASSPPGGGGTEAFFGQGTRLTVV.

This rearrangement joins TRBV6-5 to TRBJ2-3; unclear D gene. The germline gives CDR1 MNHEY, CDR2 SVGAGI. The CDR3 contains 16 residues. The V end was cut by 2 bases, the J end by 0 bases, with 12 bases between. The CDR3: CASSYEVPTSTDTQYF. CDR3 sequence (DNA): TGTGCCAGCAGTTACGAGGTCCCTACTAGCACAGATACGCAGTATTTT.

The chain joins TRBV7-9 to TRBJ1-5; no clear D gene. The CDR3 runs 13 residues. CDR1 and CDR2 (germline): SEHNR, FQNEAQ (reference sequence). The ends were cut back, 5 bases at V and 4 bases at J, with 9 bases in the middle. The CDR3 loop reads CASSPTGNQPQHF. CDR3 DNA sequence: TGTGCCAGCAGCCCGACGGGGAATCAGCCCCAGCATTTT.

This clone appeared a single time. This sequence joins TRBV7-2 and TRBJ2-5; D perhaps matches TRBD1 (5 bases). The CDR3 covers 15 residues. V was pared by 0 bases and J by 4 bases, with 12 bases between. CDR1 and CDR2 from the germline V gene are SGHTA and FQGNSA. Written as DNA, the CDR3 is TGTGCCAGCAGCTTAGCTTGGGCAGGGCTAGAGACCCAGTACTTC. It is translated as CASSLAWAGLETQYF.

The chain couples TRBV19 to TRBJ2-2; TRBD2 aligns across 7 bases. The germline gives CDR1 LNHDA, CDR2 SQIVND (reference sequence). V lost 8 bases to trimming and J lost 3 bases; unmatched junction nucleotides: 6. The CDR3 covers 14 residues. For the CDR3, the DNA is TGTGCCAGTTCGGGACTAACTTACACCGGGGAGCTGTTTTTT. Translated: CASSGLTYTGELFF.

The rearrangement uses TRBV10-3 and TRBJ2-1; TRBD1 agrees at 10 bases. Germline-derived CDR1 and CDR2 are ENHRY and SYGVKD. The CDR3 is made up of 13 amino acids. V dropped 11 bases and J dropped 8; count of bases not matched to a gene: 9. CDR3 nucleotides: TGTGCCGCGCGACAGGGGGCGGCGGATGAGCAGTTCTTC. As protein: CAARQGAADEQFF.

The table lists this clone with a few counts. The V call is TRBV7-8, the J call TRBJ2-3; possible D gene TRBD2, 8 bases. This CDR3 region has 16 residues. The V end lost 10 bases, the J end lost 4 bases, and 24 bases lay between the germline ends. Germline lookup yields CDR1 SGHVS and CDR2 FQNEAQ. The CDR3, as DNA: TGTGCCACCCAGGGGGGAGCGGGAGTATGGGCAGATACGCAGTATTTT. Its translation: CATQGGAGVWADTQYF.

The V call is TRBV21-1, the J call TRBJ1-5; TRBD1, the table's D call, lacks a check against the DNA. TRBV21-1 is a listed pseudogene. This CDR3 contains 16 residues. The CDR3 reads CASSIIGTGHDQPQHF. The CDR3 bases are TGTGCCAGCAGCATAATAGGGACAGGGCATGATCAGCCCCAGCATTTT.

This clone was recorded only once. The chain couples TRBV5-1 to TRBJ2-3, with 8 bases that match TRBD2. Per the germline V gene, CDR1 is SGHRS and CDR2 is YFSETQ. Trimming at V came to 1 base and at J to 0 bases, leaving 4 bases not matched to a gene. CDR3 length: 16 amino acids. Here the CDR3 reads CASSLMTSASTDTQYF. The CDR3 coding sequence is TGCGCCAGCAGCTTGATGACTAGCGCTAGCACAGATACGCAGTATTTT.

This chain uses TRBV4-1 with TRBJ2-2; 9 bases are shared with TRBD1. Trimming at V came to 1 base and at J to 5 bases, leaving 5 bases not matched to a gene. The CDR3 is 16 residues long. Germline lookup yields CDR1 MGHRA and CDR2 YSYEKL. The CDR3 nucleotides read TGCGCCAGCAGCCAAGCCGGGACAGGGAGTACCGGGGAGCTGTTTTTT. Its protein is CASSQAGTGSTGELFF.

This rearrangement joins TRBV7-6 to TRBJ1-6, with D possibly matching TRBD1 (5 bases). V lost 1 base to trimming and J lost 7 bases, with 11 bases between them. In germline, CDR1 is SGHVS, CDR2 FNYEAQ. The CDR3 spans 15 residues. CDR3 DNA sequence: TGTGCCAGCAGCTTAGGAGTCAGGGAAAATTCACCCCTCCACTTT. Residues: CASSLGVRENSPLHF.

This CDR3 reads CASSPGGFEQYF. The DNA for the CDR3 is TGTGCCAGCTCACCGGGAGGATTCGAGCAGTACTTC. The rearrangement joins TRBV18 to TRBJ2-7, with D possibly matching TRBD2 (6 bases). Per germline, CDR1 KGHSH and CDR2 LQKENI. The CDR3 has 12 residues. Deletions cut 3 bases from V and 6 bases from J, with 9 bases between.

This chain links TRBV10-3 with TRBJ1-1; TRBD1 matches 8 bases. J gave up 10 bases and V 3 bases, and 13 bases lay outside the gene matches. Germline V lookup: CDR1 ENHRY, CDR2 SYGVKD. This CDR3 region has 15 residues. For the CDR3, the DNA is TGTGCCATCAGTGAAGGGGCTGCAGGGGGCTTGGGAGCTTTCTTT. Translating gives CAISEGAAGGLGAFF.

The count of this clone is one. This chain joins TRBV7-3 and TRBJ2-1; tentative D call: TRBD1 (6 bases). The CDR3 is 17 amino acids. CDR1 SGHTA and CDR2 FQGTGA come from the germline V gene. V was shortened by 1 base and J by 6 bases, with 19 bases between the two germline ends. The CDR3 protein is CASSLRGLDHPVNEQFF. The DNA for the CDR3 is TGTGCCAGCAGCTTAAGGGGGCTAGACCATCCTGTCAATGAGCAGTTCTTC.

The chain employs TRBV20-1 and TRBJ1-2, with a weak D call TRBD1 (5 bases). Germline lookup yields CDR1 DFQATT and CDR2 SNEGSKA (reference sequence). This CDR3 region has 14 residues. Trimming removed 3 bases from V and 7 bases from J, with 18 bases in between. DNA of the CDR3: TGCAGTGCTAGTGTGGGTCTCCTAGGGGCTGGCTACACCTTC. Its translation is CSASVGLLGAGYTF.

V gene TRBV6-5 combines with J gene TRBJ1-1; D not certain. V was cut by 6 bases and J by 0 bases, with 11 bases left in between. CDR1 is MNHEY, CDR2 SVGAGI, per germline. The CDR3 is 14 amino acids. CDR3 coding DNA: TGTGCCAGCAGCGACGGAGTCATGAACACTGAAGCTTTCTTT. Protein product: CASSDGVMNTEAFF.

This chain connects TRBV6-4 to TRBJ1-1; D gene ambiguous. CDR1 is MRHNA, CDR2 SNTAGT, per germline. Trimming cost V 7 bases and J 3 bases, with 12 bases left between them. The CDR3 runs to 13 residues. In DNA, the CDR3 is TGTGCCAGCAAGCGGGATTTCGACACTGAAGCTTTCTTT. It encodes CASKRDFDTEAFF.

The chain has TRBV4-3 and TRBJ1-2; no clear D gene. Looked up from germline, CDR1 is LGHNA and CDR2 is YSLEER. This CDR3 region has 13 residues. Trimming took 6 bases from V and 2 from J, leaving 10 bases between them. The CDR3 reads CASSRESNYGYTF. CDR3 nucleotides: TGCGCCAGCAGTCGGGAATCAAACTATGGCTACACCTTC.

The chain combines TRBV19 with TRBJ2-7, with 11 bases that match TRBD2. Germline V lookup: CDR1 LNHDA, CDR2 SQIVND (reference sequence). Trimming took 1 base from V and 5 from J; bases not matched to a gene: 4. The CDR3 loop spans 15 amino acids. The CDR3 DNA reads as TGTGCCAGTAGTATAGGGGCTAGCGGGAGGAACGAGCAGTACTTC. Protein: CASSIGASGRNEQYF.

This clone was seen a few times. CDR3 coding DNA: TGTGCCAGCAGCCAATCCGGGACAGGGAGTTCACCCCTCCACTTT. Its translation: CASSQSGTGSSPLHF. The V gene is TRBV5-4, the J gene TRBJ1-6; 9 bases fit TRBD1. The CDR3 totals 15 residues. After removal of 4 bases from V and 9 bases from J, the junction contained 8 bases not matched to a gene. The germline gives CDR1 SGHNT, CDR2 YYREEE (reference sequence).

Turning to this clone: The sample holds other DNA sequences that translate to the same CDR3. The chain combines TRBV18 with TRBJ2-5; maybe TRBD1 (5 bases). Looked up from germline, CDR1 is KGHSH and CDR2 is LQKENI. The V and J ends lost 1 base and 5 bases respectively, with 11 bases between them. The CDR3 is made up of 14 amino acids. The DNA for the CDR3 is TGTGCCAGCTCACCACTTTCAGGGCGGGAGACCCAGTACTTC. Translation: CASSPLSGRETQYF. Combining the CDR3 with reference TRBV18 and TRBJ2-5 gives the whole variable domain NAGVMQNPRHLVRRRGQEARLRCSPMKGHSHVYWYRQLPEEGLKFMVYLQKENIIDESGMPKERFSAEFPKEGPSILRIQQVVRGDSAAYFCASSPLSGRETQYFGPGTRLLVL.

This chain uses TRBV19 with TRBJ2-7, with 10 bases that match TRBD2. Germline lookup yields CDR1 LNHDA and CDR2 SQIVND (reference sequence). V was pared by 6 bases and J by 4 bases, with 3 bases of the junction left unmatched. The CDR3 has 13 residues. CDR3 coding DNA: TGTGCCAGTAGACCAGCGGGAGGGTACGAGCAGTACTTC. Translated: CASRPAGGYEQYF. The full variable domain, with the rest looked up from reference TRBV19 and TRBJ2-7, is DGGITQSPKYLFRKEGQNVTLSCEQNLNHDAMYWYRQDPGQGLRLIYYSQIVNDFQKGDIAEGYSVSREKKESFPLTVTSAQKNPTAFYLCASRPAGGYEQYFGPGTRLTVT.

The chain combines TRBV2 with TRBJ1-1; TRBD1 agrees at 12 bases. The CDR3 totals 18 residues. CDR1 and CDR2 (germline): SNHLY, FYNNEI. The ends lost 6 bases at V and 1 base at J; junction bases unmatched: 12. CDR3 protein: CASRIPGTGGARNTEAFF. The CDR3 bases are TGTGCCAGCAGAATCCCCGGGACAGGGGGCGCTCGGAACACTGAAGCTTTCTTT. The complete variable domain, with remaining parts taken from reference TRBV2 and TRBJ1-1, reads EPEVTQTPSHQVTQMGQEVILRCVPISNHLYFYWYRQILGQKVEFLVSFYNNEISEKSEIFDDQFSVERPDGSNFTLKIRSTKLEDSAMYFCASRIPGTGGARNTEAFFGQGTRLTVV.

This clone was counted only a few times. J is TRBJ2-2 and V is TRBV6-2 or TRBV6-3; tentatively, D is TRBD1 (6 bases). The CDR3 is 16 amino acids. V gave up 4 bases and J gave up 2 bases, with 14 bases separating them. Per germline, CDR1 MNHEY and CDR2 SVGEGT. This CDR3 reads CASSLVGTSNTGELFF. CDR3 coding DNA: TGTGCCAGCAGTTTAGTCGGGACATCCAACACCGGGGAGCTGTTTTTT.

The V gene is TRBV9, the J gene TRBJ2-3, with TRBD2 matching over 9 bases. The CDR3 sequence is 16 residues long. Germline V gene data show CDR1 as SGDLS and CDR2 as YYNGEE. J lost 7 bases, V lost 0 bases, and 9 bases had no gene match. CDR3 loop: CASSVVGSGSMNTQYF. The CDR3 DNA follows: TGTGCCAGCAGCGTAGTGGGTAGCGGGAGCATGAATACGCAGTATTTT.